This T cell receptor (beta chain) came from a study of blood T cell repertoires in COVID-19 (dated by TCRdb to about 2020). A note on the overall study: Samples from collaborators originated in the United States, Italy and Spain and spanned both the acute and convalescent phases of COVID-19. The material from the prospective study consisted of cDNA or gDNA derived from T cells, B-cell-depleted T cells, or PBMCs. Deeply sampled blood TCRbeta repertoires from subjects exposed to, actively infected with, or recovered from COVID-19 were included in the dataset. A freely available public database, intended as a resource for researchers studying the immune response to SARS-CoV-2, is where the repertoires were released. Samples were obtained from the ongoing ImmuneRACE study (first 160 participants) and from 1,000 to 1,500 subjects provided by 6 global collaborators. Sample metadata almost always included a de-identified subject ID, COVID-19 status, age in years and sex. Where HLA class I and class II types were available, the types were taken from metadata supplied by the sample provider, not from assay-based typing. What the authors observed across the whole study: How much clinical and demographic metadata was included differed by source and by participant, and the metadata was provided uncurated.

In the prospective study, participants were about 18 to 89 years old, resided in 24 geographic areas of the United States, and were enrolled through a virtual design. To assign participants to cohorts, the prospective study relied on clinical history that participants themselves reported in a screening survey and a study questionnaire. Exposed participants were defined as having been in contact with someone with a PCR-confirmed or clinician-diagnosed COVID-19 case within 2 weeks of study entry. In the prospective study, whole blood, serum and a nasopharyngeal or oropharyngeal swab were collected from each participant by mobile phlebotomists. Prospective study participants could optionally give additional blood draws and questionnaires over an approximately two-month period. Before DNA extraction, blood samples from the prospective study were shipped at room temperature or frozen. The immunoSEQ Assay, a bias-controlled multiplex PCR, was used to amplify TCRbeta CDR3 regions from genomic DNA. The study's processing was this. The number of nucleated cells in each sample was estimated by amplification of reference gene primers within the assay. To quantify the absolute abundance of each unique TCRbeta CDR3 rearrangement, sequence reads were collapsed and filtered. For each sample, productive Simpson clonality was calculated as the square root of Simpson's diversity index over productive rearrangements. In its TCRdb copy, this immuneACCESS table keeps in-frame sequences only and misses some clones. Where compared with another copy, unresolved V genes explain less than half of these, and the others have no known cause. The V and J calls and the clone size are those of that table, but D and trimming were determined from the DNA. Within this sample are a few hundred thousand clones, with roughly 81% of them counted one time only. Jointly, the top ten make up 6.6% of the sample.

About this clone itself: The specificity of this receptor is unknown. Per-base quality was not reported, and no clone a single base away is much larger than it.

According to the germline V gene (reference sequence), CDR1 reads SGHNT and CDR2 reads YYREEE. Counted from cysteine to phenylalanine, this CDR3 has 12 amino acids. Solely the CDR3 DNA is kept, with 36 bases framed from the first base. The V and J ends are trimmed by 4 bases and 8 bases, leaving 12 bases between them. Rearrangement joined TRBV5-4 to TRBJ1-2; a tentative D match to TRBD1 spans 6 bases. The TCR comes from a woman in her fifties or sixties who had been exposed to COVID-19. Sequencing input: PBMCs or T cells enriched from blood (not recorded which). The CDR3 protein is CASSPTGFGYTF. The nucleotide sequence reads TGTGCCAGCAGCCCGACAGGTTTCGGCTACACCTTC.